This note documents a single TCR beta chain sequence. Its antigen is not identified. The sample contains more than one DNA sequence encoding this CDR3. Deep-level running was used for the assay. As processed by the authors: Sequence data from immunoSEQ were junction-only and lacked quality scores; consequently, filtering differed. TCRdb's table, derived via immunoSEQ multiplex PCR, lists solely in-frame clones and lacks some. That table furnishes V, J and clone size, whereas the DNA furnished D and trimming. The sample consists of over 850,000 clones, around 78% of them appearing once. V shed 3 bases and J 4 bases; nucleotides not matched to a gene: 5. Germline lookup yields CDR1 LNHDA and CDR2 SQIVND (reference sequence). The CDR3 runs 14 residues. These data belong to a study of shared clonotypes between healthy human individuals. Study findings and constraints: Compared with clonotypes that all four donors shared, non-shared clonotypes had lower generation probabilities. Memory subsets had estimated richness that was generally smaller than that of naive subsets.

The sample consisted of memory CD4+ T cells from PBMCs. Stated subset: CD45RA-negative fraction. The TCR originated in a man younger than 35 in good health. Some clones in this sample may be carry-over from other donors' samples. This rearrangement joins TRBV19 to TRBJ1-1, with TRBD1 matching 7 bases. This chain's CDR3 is CASSISRTGTEAFF. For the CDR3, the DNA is TGTGCCAGTAGTATCTCCCGGACAGGCACTGAAGCTTTCTTT.